This TCR beta chain was obtained from a study of blood T cell repertoires in COVID-19. On the study more broadly: Acute and convalescent COVID-19 samples came from the United States, Italy and Spain. Sources were T cells, B-cell-depleted T cells, or PBMCs; the material itself was cDNA or gDNA.

In the original analysis: Using reference gene primer amplification, nucleated cell counts were estimated. Clones were read by immunoSEQ multiplex PCR, and TCRdb kept only the in-frame ones, dropping some. For V, J and clone size, that table is used; D and trimming come from the DNA. The sample records tens of thousands of clones, more than 90% being singletons. The sequence was collected from a human donor in a cohort sampled during active COVID-19. Sequenced sample: peripheral blood.

The CDR3 region is CASSLGRQGRDTGELFF. The CDR3 DNA is TGTGCCAGCAGCTTAGGTCGGCAGGGGAGAGACACCGGGGAGCTGTTTTTT. The chain carries TRBV13 and TRBJ2-2; D perhaps matches TRBD1 (6 bases). Per germline, CDR1 PRHDT and CDR2 FYEKMQ (reference sequence). The germline V and J ends were trimmed by 0 bases and 3 bases, with 14 bases remaining between them. The CDR3 loop spans 17 amino acids.